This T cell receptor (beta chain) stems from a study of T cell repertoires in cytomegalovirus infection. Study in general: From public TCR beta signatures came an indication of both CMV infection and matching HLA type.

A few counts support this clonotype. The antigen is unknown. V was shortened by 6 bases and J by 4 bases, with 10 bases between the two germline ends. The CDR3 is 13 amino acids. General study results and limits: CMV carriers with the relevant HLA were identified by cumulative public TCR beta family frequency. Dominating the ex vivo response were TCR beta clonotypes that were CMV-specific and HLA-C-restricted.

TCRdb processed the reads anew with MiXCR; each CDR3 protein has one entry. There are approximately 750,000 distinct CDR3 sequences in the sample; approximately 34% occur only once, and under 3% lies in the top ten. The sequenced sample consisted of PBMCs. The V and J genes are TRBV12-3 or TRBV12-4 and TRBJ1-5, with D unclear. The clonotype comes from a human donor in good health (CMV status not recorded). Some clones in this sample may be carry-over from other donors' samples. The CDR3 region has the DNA TGTGCCAGCAGACCGGACCAAAATCAGCCCCAGCATTTT. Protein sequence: CASRPDQNQPQHF.